The rows below give T cell receptor beta chains drawn from one sample of a study of blood T cell repertoires in COVID-19. The table came from immunoSEQ multiplex PCR; TCRdb's copy has only in-frame clones and leaves some out. The data contain approximately 240,000 clones, approximately 80% of them singletons. The sequenced material came from peripheral blood. The receptors were gathered from an older woman with active or convalescent COVID-19. CDR3s include the opening cysteine and the closing phenylalanine or tryptophan. The D gene is left open where the match is weak. The size of a clone is reported for some rows only, either as once, few or many, or as a class for expanded clones.

j_call	d_call	v_call	clone_size	cdr3_nt	cdr3_aa
TRBJ2-2	TRBD1	TRBV4-1	.	TGCGCCAGCAGCCAAAGAGGACAGGGCAAGAACACCGGGGAGCTGTTTTTT	CASSQRGQGKNTGELFF
TRBJ1-5	TRBD1	TRBV19	few	TGTGCCAGTAGTGGGAGACAGGGTGGAAATCAGCCCCAGCATTTT	CASSGRQGGNQPQHF
TRBJ2-3	.	TRBV7-2	.	TGTGCCAGCAGCTTAGGACATATTTATATGTCTGATACGCAGTATTTT	CASSLGHIYMSDTQYF
TRBJ1-6	.	TRBV19	few	TGTGCCAGTACGGCGGGGCAGGGTTATTCACCCCTCCACTTT	CASTAGQGYSPLHF
TRBJ1-1	.	TRBV27	.	TGTGCCAGCAGTTTTAGTAGCGTGACTGAAGCTTTCTTT	CASSFSSVTEAFF
TRBJ2-2	.	TRBV21-1	once	TGTGCCAGCAGCACCCTTTTCGGGACAGGACTTCTAGCGGGAGCCCGCACCGGGGAGCTGTTTTTT	CASSTLFGTGLLAGARTGELFF
TRBJ2-1	TRBD2	TRBV5-5	.	TGTGCCAGCAGCCCACCCGGACTAGCGGCCTACAATGAGCAGTTCTTC	CASSPPGLAAYNEQFF
TRBJ2-5	TRBD1	TRBV28	.	TGTGCCAGCAGTCTCCCCGGGACAGGGGTACGAGAGACCCAGTACTTC	CASSLPGTGVRETQYF
TRBJ2-3	.	TRBV27	.	TGTGCCAGCAGTTCTACTTTTACAGATACGCAGTATTTT	CASSSTFTDTQYF
TRBJ1-5	.	TRBV12-3/TRBV12-4	.	TGTGCCAGCAGTGCGGGGTTCGGGCAGCCCCAGCATTTT	CASSAGFGQPQHF
TRBJ1-5	TRBD1	TRBV2	.	TGTGCCAGCAGAGGAGGGGGCGGTCAGCCCCAGCATTTT	CASRGGGGQPQHF
TRBJ2-1	.	TRBV4-1	.	TGCGCCAGCAGAAAGGGCGGGGTTAGCTCCTACAATGAGCAGTTCTTC	CASRKGGVSSYNEQFF
TRBJ1-1	.	TRBV28	once	TGTGCCAGCAGTGGACAGACCGCCATGAACACTGAAGCTTTCTTT	CASSGQTAMNTEAFF
TRBJ2-1	TRBD2	TRBV19	.	TGTGCCAGTAGCATCACTAGCGGACTTCGGTACAATGAGCAGTTCTTC	CASSITSGLRYNEQFF
TRBJ2-2	.	TRBV29-1	.	TGCAGCGCCAGGGAGGTCGGGGAGCTGTTTTTT	CSAREVGELFF